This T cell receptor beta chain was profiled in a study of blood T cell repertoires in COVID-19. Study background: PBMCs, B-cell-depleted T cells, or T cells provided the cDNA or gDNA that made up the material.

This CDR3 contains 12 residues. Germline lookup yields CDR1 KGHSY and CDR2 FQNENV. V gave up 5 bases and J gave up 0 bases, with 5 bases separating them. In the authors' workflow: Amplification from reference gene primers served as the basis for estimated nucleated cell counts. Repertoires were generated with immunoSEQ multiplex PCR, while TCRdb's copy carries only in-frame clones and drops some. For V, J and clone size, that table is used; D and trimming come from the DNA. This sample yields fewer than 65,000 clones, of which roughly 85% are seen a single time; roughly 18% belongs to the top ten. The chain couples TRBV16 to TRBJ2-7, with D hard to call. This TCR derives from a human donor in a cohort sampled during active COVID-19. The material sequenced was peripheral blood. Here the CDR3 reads CASSSSSYEQYF. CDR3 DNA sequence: TGTGCCAGCAGCTCGAGCTCCTACGAGCAGTACTTC.